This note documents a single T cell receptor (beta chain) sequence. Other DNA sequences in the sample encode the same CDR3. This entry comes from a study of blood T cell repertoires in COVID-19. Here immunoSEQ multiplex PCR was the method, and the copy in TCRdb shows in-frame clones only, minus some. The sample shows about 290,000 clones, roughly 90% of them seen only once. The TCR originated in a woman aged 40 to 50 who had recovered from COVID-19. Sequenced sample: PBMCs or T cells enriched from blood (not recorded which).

The CDR3 protein is CASSSGQNYGYTF. The CDR3, as DNA: TGCGCCAGCAGCTCCGGACAGAACTATGGCTACACCTTC. The chain carries TRBV5-1 and TRBJ1-2, with a tentative D call TRBD1 (6 bases). The CDR3 extends over 13 amino acids. V gave up 3 bases and J gave up 2 bases, with 8 bases separating them. Germline V gives CDR1 SGHRS, CDR2 YFSETQ.